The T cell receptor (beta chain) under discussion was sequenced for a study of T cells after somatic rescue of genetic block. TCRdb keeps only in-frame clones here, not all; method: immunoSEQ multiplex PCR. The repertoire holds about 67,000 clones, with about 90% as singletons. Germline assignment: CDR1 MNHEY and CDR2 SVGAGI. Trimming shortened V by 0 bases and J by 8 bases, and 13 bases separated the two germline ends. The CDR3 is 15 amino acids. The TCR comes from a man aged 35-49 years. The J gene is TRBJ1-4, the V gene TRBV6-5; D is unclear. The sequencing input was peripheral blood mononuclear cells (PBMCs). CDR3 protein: CASSYSGDGYEKLFF. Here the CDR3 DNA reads TGTGCCAGCAGTTACTCGGGCGACGGGTACGAAAAACTGTTTTTT.